The TCR beta chain described here comes from a study of blood T cell repertoires in COVID-19. A single count supports this clone. Generated by immunoSEQ multiplex PCR, the TCRdb table keeps only in-frame clones and is missing some. The data contain about 280,000 clones, 70% to 90% of them seen just once; the ten biggest clones take up approximately 6%. CDR3 length: 19 amino acids. Germline values: CDR1 MNHEY, CDR2 SVGEGT. The junction had 19 bases not matched to a gene; V was cut back by 5 bases and J by 5 bases. The chain uses TRBV6-2 or TRBV6-3 and TRBJ2-1; 9 positions match TRBD2. The receptor comes from a woman between 40 and 50 years old who had recovered from COVID-19. Sequencing was done on a sample of PBMCs or T cells enriched from blood (not recorded which). The CDR3 spells CASSAMALGGGRAHNEQFF. The CDR3 coding sequence is TGTGCCAGCAGTGCTATGGCGTTGGGCGGCGGGAGGGCCCACAATGAGCAGTTCTTC.